Shown below are 2 T cell receptor beta chains from a single sample sequenced in a study of beta chain features in type 1 diabetes. The whole isolated RNA underwent reverse transcription, so sequencing captured expressed TCRB transcripts. Using immunoSEQ multiplex PCR, the repertoire was profiled, and TCRdb retains in-frame clones only, with some absent. The sample includes hundreds of thousands of clones, roughly 11% of them seen just once. Study observations and caveats: In all four CD4+ subsets, TCRB CDR3 length was significantly, moderately reduced in type 1 diabetes.

Their antigen targets remain unknown. The sample was naive CD4+ T cells from blood. These receptor sequences come from a man aged 30-40 years with type 1 diabetes.

The sample holds a few counts of this clone. The rearrangement links TRBV5-1 to TRBJ2-5, with TRBD1 identical over 8 bases. The ends lost 2 bases at V and 5 bases at J; junction bases unmatched: 5. Germline V gives CDR1 SGHRS, CDR2 YFSETQ. The CDR3 runs 14 residues. The CDR3 loop is CASSFQGAGETQYF. In DNA, the CDR3 is TGCGCCAGCAGCTTCCAGGGGGCAGGGGAGACCCAGTACTTC.

The rearrangement joins TRBV9 to TRBJ1-1; TRBD1 aligns across 7 bases. V trimming: 4 bases; J trimming: 1 base; junction bases outside the gene matches: 4. CDR1 is SGDLS and CDR2 is YYNGEE in the germline V gene. There are 14 residues in the CDR3. In nucleotides, the CDR3 is TGTGCCAGCAGCTCCCGGACAGGGAACACTGAAGCTTTCTTT. As protein: CASSSRTGNTEAFF. Combining the CDR3 with reference TRBV9 and TRBJ1-1 gives the whole variable domain DSGVTQTPKHLITATGQRVTLRCSPRSGDLSVYWYQQSLDQGLQFLIQYYNGEERAKGNILERFSAQQFPDLHSELNLSSLELGDSALYFCASSSRTGNTEAFFGQGTRLTVV.